The entry below describes one T cell receptor (beta chain). Antigen: not known. This sample is part of a study of cytomegalovirus exposure and HLA in healthy donors. Findings and caveats of the study: A list of 150 or so TCR beta chains associated with cytomegalovirus was given. Another analysis was done later, and it associated roughly 15,000 TCR beta sequences with HLA alleles at 0.05 false discovery rate.

The CDR3 length is 14 residues. V was pared by 6 bases and J by 5 bases, with 11 bases of the junction left unmatched. Germline V gives CDR1 SQVTM, CDR2 ANQGSEA. The PCR was carried out with 60 Vbeta primers and 13 Jbeta primers. Some clones are missing from TCRdb's copy, which holds only in-frame ones; the method was immunoSEQ multiplex PCR. The table has about 31,000 clones, 44% seen once. Sequences were obtained from PBMCs. The sequence was collected from a woman aged 45-65 years in good health and CMV-seronegative. The genes are TRBV29-1 and TRBJ1-2, with 8 bases identical to TRBD1. CDR3 loop: CSVRPETGVYGYTF. DNA of the CDR3: TGCAGCGTCAGACCCGAGACAGGGGTGTATGGCTACACCTTC. Variable domain in full (rest from reference TRBV29-1 and TRBJ1-2): SAVISQKPSRDICQRGTSLTIQCQVDSQVTMMFWYRQQPGQSLTLIATANQGSEATYESGFVIDKFPISRPNLTFSTLTVSNMSPEDSSIYLCSVRPETGVYGYTFGSGTRLTVV.